The TCR beta chain described here comes from a study of T cell responses to AZD1222 COVID-19 vaccine. Study-wide results and caveats: Just 5 or 6 AZD1222 recipients tested seropositive at baseline. Spike regions recognized by vaccine-associated CD4 TCRs spanned the protein, led by 160-218 and 743-854. It should be noted that donors were predominantly white British and more often female, and clonal diversity was possibly underestimated. Close to half of spike-specific TCRs reportedly recognize unmutated variant regions.

Assay: immunoSEQ multiplex PCR; the TCRdb copy retains only in-frame clones and omits some. The sample has 120,000 to 150,000 clones; roughly 86% are singletons. CDR3 length equals 17 residues. Trimming removed 2 bases from V and 4 bases from J; junction bases left unmatched: 11. Per germline, CDR1 SEHNR and CDR2 FQNEAQ (reference sequence). On this clone: Its antigen remains unknown.

This chain links TRBV7-9 with TRBJ2-5, with 9 bases aligning to TRBD2. This TCR derives from an adult who received the AZD1222 COVID-19 vaccine. The sequences come from peripheral blood, collected 28 days after the second AZD1222 dose. In DNA form, the CDR3 reads TGTGCCAGCAGCTTACGGGTCGGCGGGAGGGCCGGAGAGACCCAGTACTTC. This codes for CASSLRVGGRAGETQYF.